The present T cell receptor beta chain was sequenced within a study of cytomegalovirus exposure and HLA in healthy donors. The PCR used 60 Vbeta and 13 Jbeta primers. The table came from immunoSEQ multiplex PCR; TCRdb's copy has only in-frame clones and leaves some out. This sample has some 130,000 clones, with 70% to 80% found just once. Trimming cost V 2 bases and J 2 bases, with 10 bases left between them. The germline V gene has CDR1 MNHNS and CDR2 SASEGT. This CDR3 comprises 15 residues. The chain joins TRBV6-1 to TRBJ1-3; D unresolved. Sequenced: PBMCs. This sequence was found in a woman aged 60-75 years in good health and CMV-seronegative. CDR3 sequence: CASSEPRVTGNTIYF. CDR3 nucleotides: TGTGCCAGCAGTGAACCCCGGGTTACTGGAAACACCATATATTTT.